These 14 T cell receptor beta chains came from one sample sequenced in a study of blood T cell repertoires in COVID-19 (TCRdb year 2020). The method was the immunoSEQ multiplex PCR assay. Sourced from immuneACCESS, this table was stored by TCRdb with only in-frame sequences that have V and J called. A share of the clones is absent; for the studies checked, an unresolved V gene accounts for under half, and the remainder has no known explanation. The table for this sample lists 90,000 to 140,000 clones; approximately 82% of them were counted only once. 15% of the sample is taken by the ten largest. The source material was peripheral blood. The receptor source for this set is an elderly woman with acute or convalescent COVID-19.

This clone has a handful of counts. The genes are TRBV12-5 and TRBJ2-5; D possibly corresponds to TRBD1 (6 bases). CDR3 size: 14 residues. Deletions cut 1 base from V and 5 bases from J, with 11 bases between. Germline V lookup: CDR1 LGHNT, CDR2 FRNRAP. CDR3 sequence reads: CASGLGQVGETQYF. CDR3 DNA: TGTGCTAGTGGTTTGGGACAGGTAGGCGAGACCCAGTACTTC.

This clone was picked up a small number of times. The chain has TRBV5-1 and TRBJ1-2; perhaps TRBD1 as D (5 bases). The germline V gene encodes CDR1 SGHRS and CDR2 YFSETQ. Between the trimmed V and J ends, which lost 0 bases and 4 bases, there was a span of 7 bases. This CDR3 spans 13 amino acids. The CDR3 coding sequence is TGCGCCAGCAGCTTGGGACAGCCCTATGGCTACACCTTC. Its protein is CASSLGQPYGYTF.

The chain carries TRBV25-1 and TRBJ1-1; possible D gene TRBD1, 6 bases. Between the trimmed V and J ends, which lost 8 bases and 0 bases, there was a span of 10 bases. Germline loops: CDR1 MGHDK, CDR2 SYGVNS. This CDR3 comprises 13 residues. For the CDR3, the DNA is TGTGCCAGCCTTGACAGGTTGAACACTGAAGCTTTCTTT. It specifies CASLDRLNTEAFF. Full variable domain (missing parts from reference TRBV25-1 and TRBJ1-1): EADIYQTPRYLVIGTGKKITLECSQTMGHDKMYWYQQDPGMELHLIHYSYGVNSTEKGDLSSESTVSRIRTEHFPLTLESARPSHTSQYLCASLDRLNTEAFFGQGTRLTVV.

The rearrangement joins TRBV5-6 to TRBJ2-5; 8 bases agree with TRBD1. CDR1 is SGHDT, CDR2 YYEEEE, per germline. The CDR3 runs 15 residues. V lost 5 bases and J lost 1; bases outside the gene matches: 7. In DNA, the CDR3 is TGTGCCAGCAGTTCCGGACAGGGACCCCAAGAGACCCAGTACTTC. This encodes CASSSGQGPQETQYF.

V gene TRBV28 combines with J gene TRBJ1-4; the match to TRBD1 covers 8 bases. After removal of 3 bases from V and 7 bases from J, the junction contained 7 bases not matched to a gene. Germline V CDR1 and CDR2: MDHEN, SYDVKM. This CDR3 comprises 15 residues. CDR3 in DNA: TGTGCCAGCAGTTTGGGGACAGGAGATAGTGAAAAACTGTTTTTT. This gives the protein CASSLGTGDSEKLFF.

The rearrangement links TRBV6-5 to TRBJ1-1, with a tentative D call TRBD1 (6 bases). Trimming took 4 bases from V and 5 from J, leaving 14 bases between them. Germline-derived CDR1 and CDR2 are MNHEY and SVGAGI. The CDR3 is made up of 14 amino acids. The CDR3 is CASSWRGANTEAFF. As DNA, the CDR3 is TGTGCCAGCAGTTGGCGGGGGGCAAATACTGAAGCTTTCTTT.

This chain connects TRBV6-6 to TRBJ2-7; D may be TRBD1 (5 bases). The length of the CDR3 is 13 residues. The germline gives CDR1 MNHNY, CDR2 SVGAGI (reference sequence). Trimming took 4 bases from V and 6 from J, leaving 13 bases between them. DNA for the CDR3: TGTGCCAGCAGTTGGGAAAGACAGCGCGAGCAGTACTTC. Protein sequence: CASSWERQREQYF.

CDR3 sequence: CASQGPGNYGYTF. CDR3 bases: TGTGCCAGCCAAGGGCCGGGGAACTATGGCTACACCTTC. V gene TRBV5-4 combines with J gene TRBJ1-2, with D uncertain. The V gene lost 7 bases and the J gene lost 2 bases, with 12 bases spanning the gap. The CDR3 runs to 13 residues. Germline CDR1 SGHNT, CDR2 YYREEE (reference sequence).

J is TRBJ2-2 and V is TRBV5-1; TRBD1 matches 9 bases. Germline V CDR1 and CDR2: SGHRS, YFSETQ. This CDR3 contains 16 residues. V lost 6 bases to trimming and J lost 1 base; unmatched junction nucleotides: 7. The CDR3 region has the DNA TGCGCCAGCAAGCTGGGGGACAGGGTGAACACCGGGGAGCTGTTTTTT. This sequence encodes CASKLGDRVNTGELFF.

The chain is built from TRBV7-2 and TRBJ2-3; the D is unclear. The CDR3 spans 13 residues. The V end lost 3 bases, the J end lost 2 bases, and 6 bases lay between the germline ends. The V gene's germline CDR1 is SGHTA and CDR2 FQGNSA. The CDR3 protein is CASSFQITDTQYF. For the CDR3, the DNA is TGTGCCAGCAGCTTTCAGATCACAGATACGCAGTATTTT.

The chain uses TRBV20-1 and TRBJ2-3; TRBD1 aligns across 7 bases. This CDR3 is 11 amino acids long. Losses at the gene ends were 6 bases for V and 4 bases for J; bases not matched to a gene: 1. The germline V gene has CDR1 DFQATT and CDR2 SNEGSKA (reference sequence). The CDR3 region has the DNA TGCAGTGCAGGGGGCCCAGATACGCAGTATTTT. Amino acids: CSAGGPDTQYF.

The chain joins TRBV18 to TRBJ2-7; TRBD2 aligns across 10 bases. The V gene end was trimmed by 6 bases and the J gene end by 2 bases; junction bases not matched to a gene: 10. Germline assignment: CDR1 KGHSH and CDR2 LQKENI. The CDR3 has 16 residues. This CDR3 is CASSPFSLAGAYEQYF. The CDR3, as DNA: TGTGCCAGCTCTCCTTTCTCTCTAGCGGGGGCCTACGAGCAGTACTTC.

The chain joins TRBV15 to TRBJ1-4; D is ambiguous. Germline V CDR1 and CDR2: LNHNV, YYDKDF (reference sequence). Trimming took off 3 bases at V and 0 bases at J, with 8 bases between the two ends. The CDR3 loop spans 15 amino acids. The DNA of the CDR3 is TGTGCCACCAGCAGGCGAACTACAACTAATGAAAAACTGTTTTTT. As protein: CATSRRTTTNEKLFF.

This clone was counted once. The chain has TRBV30 and TRBJ2-7; TRBD2 is a possible D gene (5 bases). Germline CDR1 reads GTSNPN; CDR2 reads SVGIG (reference sequence). Trimming removed 2 bases at V and 6 bases at J, with 14 bases between. The CDR3 runs to 13 residues. CDR3 DNA sequence: TGTGCCTGGAGTAGGACTGCCTCAGGCGAGCAGTACGTC. It yields the protein CAWSRTASGEQYV.